This T cell receptor beta chain is from a study of cytomegalovirus exposure and HLA in healthy donors (dated by TCRdb to about 2017). Background on the whole study: An earlier analysis of approximately 640 of the donors reported 250 to 350 Gb of sequence data and 117 million unique TCR beta sequences from about 179 million T cells. Every repertoire in the discovery cohort had been generated on one and the same sequencing platform. The aim of the study was to test whether cataloging public T cell receptors could identify signatures of past pathogen exposure. Donor age, sex, ethnicity and CMV serostatus were compiled together with the repertoire data. Using immunosequencing, the study profiled T cell repertoires from 500 to 800 subjects and related those repertoires to cytomegalovirus serostatus. Typing coverage varied by locus: roughly 620-640 donors for A, B, C, DRB1 and DQB1; under 550 for DQA1; more than 600 for DPA1; approximately 490 for DPB1. To predict cytomegalovirus infection status, the study combined high-throughput TCR immunosequencing, statistical association of individual TCRs with disease status, and machine learning. In the later analysis, no new phenotypic data were used to find candidate immune exposures; instead, reliance was placed on TCR beta sequences and their occurrence across donors. The genetic ancestry cluster associated with self-reported Caucasian donors included about 84% of the approximately 400 genotyped donors. In a later analysis, previously published TCR beta repertoires from 550 to 700 donors were re-analyzed and high-resolution HLA genotyping was added so that TCR occurrence patterns could be studied. A later genetic analysis took genome-wide SNP genotypes for about 65% of the roughly 670 donors and used that subset as a discovery cohort. HLA typing covered class I and class II loci at four-digit resolution. Several DR-DQ haplotypes were treated as single units for association and clustering because of strong linkage in the cohort. Along with the approximately 700-subject first cohort, a separate validation cohort of some 130 different subjects was used. Across some 400 genotyped donors of the cohort, an average of about 200,000 unique TCR beta nucleotide sequences per donor were sequenced, and roughly 18% of those sequences were non-productive. In an earlier analysis of 587 of the donors, high-throughput TCR beta sequencing was used to judge whether each TCR beta V gene segment behaved as functional or pseudogenic. About 280 gigabases of sequencing data and about 92 million unique TCR sequences made up an early release that covered 640 HLA-typed donors.

For this chain, trimming is 4 bases at the V end and 4 bases at the J end, and the number of junction bases without a gene match is 4. Inclusive of the bounding cysteine and phenylalanine, the CDR3 is 13 residues long. This entry keeps only the CDR3 DNA: 39 bases, framed from base 1. The germline V gene encodes CDR1 SGHDT and CDR2 YYEEEE. Libraries came from the immunoSEQ multiplex PCR assay. For the multiplex PCR, a mixture combining 60 forward primers for TCR Vbeta segments and 13 reverse primers for TCR Jbeta segments was used. Amplification of the CDR3 region of rearranged TCR beta genes was performed with a multiplex PCR assay on genomic DNA. Amplified TCR beta libraries were sequenced as 87-base-pair reads on the Illumina HiSeq System. The original methods were these. A later analysis counted around 72 million unique TCR beta chains across the 650 to 800 repertoires, and some 11 million of these chains were shared by at least two donors. Raw reads were error-corrected and collapsed into unique sequences with a nearest-neighbor algorithm that merged closely related sequences to remove PCR and sequencing errors. To assign V, D and J gene segments, CDR3 sequences were aligned to IMGT reference sequences. For a sequence to be retained, a match of at least six nucleotides was required to both a V gene segment and a J gene segment. A rearrangement was called productive if the CDR3 had no stop codons and remained in frame with V and J, and every other rearrangement was called non-productive. CDR3 was defined by IMGT convention, running from the second conserved V-encoded cysteine to the conserved J-encoded phenylalanine. In an earlier analysis of around 640 of the donors, sequences lacking an unambiguous match to a single V gene segment were excluded. An earlier analysis of a few hundred of the donors classified V segments as functional when productive rearrangements were above 56.7% and as segregating when the standard deviation between donors was above 5%. A statistical classification framework was developed to diagnose cytomegalovirus status using the catalog of TCR beta chain sequences. A later analysis assigned V and J genes by comparing TCR nucleotide sequences with IMGT/GENE-DB human TR gene sequences. The TCRdist pipeline was used in a later analysis to assign CDR3 sequences and most-parsimonious VDJ recombination scenarios. In a later analysis, every TCR beta chain was defined by the combination of its CDR3 amino acid sequence and its V-gene family, and reads without a unique V-gene family were dropped. As a way to deal with suspected cross-contamination and a sequencing artifact, a later analysis dropped roughly 600 nucleotide sequences that were highly shared and had low generation probability. A later analysis calculated a clonal expansion index for each public chain from normalized within-repertoire ranks of inferred template counts. Generation probabilities in a later analysis came from a VDJ recombination model fitted to out-of-frame rearrangements, and those results were checked against IGoR. In a later analysis, TCR-TCR, TCR-HLA and TCR-CMV co-occurrence was scored with hypergeometric tests, and a repertoire-size bias correction was applied to TCR pairs. A later analysis estimated false discovery rates by permuting HLA or CMV assignments 20 times. A later analysis grouped co-occurring TCRs with DBSCAN, adding TCRdist sequence similarity when clustering within HLA-allele-positive subsets. Repertoires with fewer than 30,000 or more than 120,000 public chains, plus five repertoires with anomalous nucleotide sharing, were excluded from co-occurrence clustering. Held by TCRdb, this immuneACCESS table contains in-frame sequences only and omits some clones. Under half of the omission traces to an unresolved V gene where checked; the cause of the rest is unknown. That table is the source of V, J and clone size, and D and trimming were worked out from the DNA. The sample table records fewer than 200,000 clones; 65% to 75% of these occur just once. 2% to 3% of the sample goes to the ten largest clones.

In total, 600 or so healthy bone marrow donors made up the cohort. At the time of sampling, all cohort members were nominally healthy, though unrecorded immune exposures were likely present. Of the 550 to 750 cohort members, 250 to 300 had positive CMV serostatus and about 360 had negative CMV serostatus, and CMV serostatus was not recorded for the donor. A peripheral blood sample was provided by each donor, and peripheral blood mononuclear cells were used for TCR beta sequencing. Genomic DNA extraction from the blood cell samples was performed with the Qiagen DNeasy Blood Extraction Kit. Details on this clone: Its antigen remains undetermined. No base quality information exists; no much larger clone differs at one position.

Results and caveats for the whole study, not just this receptor: Several of the top co-occurrence clusters appeared to be linked to parvovirus B19, influenza, CMV and Epstein-Barr virus, according to a later analysis. A later genetic analysis associated a missense DCLRE1C variant with V-gene and J-gene trimming of TCR beta chains, and an independent cohort replicated the association. The earlier analysis of approximately 590 of the donors excluded approximately 17 rarely observed V segments, including chromosome 9 orphons, because counts were too low. Because HLA typing was unavailable for some donors at each locus, only the typed subset was used in association tests. The cohort was sequenced for TCR beta chains only, and without alpha or paired-chain data the features that could be detected were limited. While some public TCRs were present in many individuals, most TCR sequences turned up only very rarely across donors. Broadly in line with IMGT annotations, most TCR beta V segments showed up in productive rearrangements about 87% or about 30% of the time in an earlier analysis of around 550 of the donors. The authors suggested that the approach could potentially be generalized to other disease states and immunological phenotypes. According to a later genetic analysis, donors in an Asian-associated ancestry cluster had fewer N-insertions in productive TCRs than the approximately 650-donor mean. A later analysis associated roughly 17,000 TCR beta sequences with specific HLA alleles at a false discovery rate of 0.05. Correlated functional status among segregating V segments might reflect linkage disequilibrium, but an unknown experimental factor could not be ruled out. A later analysis found that HLA-associated TCR beta chains were more clonally expanded and had lower generation probabilities than equally common non-associated chains. A group of highly shared sequence variants was considered likely to be a technical artifact of the sequencing pipeline. In vitro tests confirmed that a few of the cytomegalovirus-associated TCR beta chains recognize cytomegalovirus antigens. Strong co-occurrence of HLA alleles, especially DR and DQ, made assigning TCR associations to individual alleles difficult. A further reported finding was that TCR beta sequences accurately predicted the HLA-A and HLA-B alleles for most subjects in the first cohort. In a later analysis, most CMV-associated TCR beta chains were found to appear HLA-restricted, with HLA associations seemingly driven largely by CMV exposure. The study listed around 160 TCR beta chains as associated with cytomegalovirus. The 87-base-pair reads could not distinguish some IMGT-functional V segments, including TRBV6-2 and TRBV6-3, so those segments were excluded. Immune exposure information for the cohort was limited to CMV serostatus. In a later analysis, TCR association rates were found to vary across HLA loci, with the most associated TCRs seen for DRB1 alleles and the fewest for HLA-C alleles. The classifier was reported to diagnose cytomegalovirus status with high specificity and sensitivity in both the original cohort and the validation cohort. Presence/absence analyses assumed roughly uniform sequencing depth across donors, an assumption that may not hold.

In this chain, TRBV5-6 is recombined with TRBJ1-2, with 7 junctional bases fitting TRBD1. The sequence was collected from a human donor in good health. Sequencing was carried out using PBMCs. CDR3 region: CASSPDRAYGYTF. The DNA is as follows: TGTGCCAGCAGCCCCGACAGGGCCTATGGCTACACCTTC.